The present TCR beta chain was sequenced within a study of shared clonotypes between healthy human individuals. Naive CD8 cells lacked CD45RO and underwent positive selection for CCR7, leaving out terminally differentiated effector memory CD45RA+ cells. Trimming pared 6 bases from V and 7 bases from J, leaving 19 bases between. Germline V gives CDR1 PRHDT, CDR2 FYEKMQ (reference sequence). This CDR3 is built from 14 residues. Libraries were prepared by immunoSEQ multiplex PCR; TCRdb keeps only in-frame clonotypes and omits some of them. The table has fewer than 1 million clones, 95% to 97% seen once.

The TCR was taken from a man aged 25-45 years in good health. The chain joins TRBV13 to TRBJ2-7; either TRBD1 or TRBD2 may supply D (5 bases each). The specimen was naive CD8+ T cells sorted from blood. The CDR3 coding sequence is TGTGCCAGCAGACCAGGGCAGGCCGGCGGGGAGCAGTACTTC. Translated: CASRPGQAGGEQYF.